The rows below give T cell receptor beta chains drawn from one sample of a study of T cell responses to AZD1222 COVID-19 vaccine. Sequencing was performed with immunoSEQ multiplex PCR; in TCRdb, only in-frame clones are kept and a portion is missing. The repertoire holds roughly 110,000 clones, 85% to 90% seen once, with 5% to 6% in the top ten. This sample comprised peripheral blood, obtained on day 0 of AZD1222 vaccination. Source of these receptors: an adult in good health. The CDR3 runs from the conserved cysteine through the conserved F or W. A D gene is named only where the DNA matches it firmly.

j_call | v_call | d_call | cdr3_length | cdr3_nt | cdr3_aa
TRBJ2-1 | TRBV19 | TRBD2 | 21 | TGTGCCAGTAGTATTGGGAGGATGTTGGCTAGCGGGAGGGCTCATGGCAATGAGCAGTTCTTC | CASSIGRMLASGRAHGNEQFF
TRBJ1-1 | TRBV28 | - | 15 | TGTGCCAGCAGTTCCCCTTTCCGAGGGAACACTGAAGCTTTCTTT | CASSSPFRGNTEAFF
TRBJ1-5 | TRBV5-1 | - | 14 | TGCGCCAGCAGCTTGCTAGGGGGTAATCAGCCCCAGCATTTT | CASSLLGGNQPQHF
TRBJ1-5 | TRBV2 | - | 14 | TGTGCCAGCAGCCAGACAGGAAGCAATCAGCCCCAGCATTTT | CASSQTGSNQPQHF
TRBJ1-5 | TRBV7-8 | - | 16 | TGTGCCAGCAGCTTAGGGGGACGCGTATCGGGTCAGCCCCAGCATTTT | CASSLGGRVSGQPQHF
TRBJ1-3 | TRBV7-9 | - | 17 | TGTGCCAGCAGCCTTTTCTCCGGACAGCTCTCTGGAAACACCATATATTTT | CASSLFSGQLSGNTIYF
TRBJ2-4 | TRBV7-9 | - | 17 | TGTGCCAGCAGCTTAGGGGTCGGCAGTCTAGCCAAAAACATTCAGTACTTC | CASSLGVGSLAKNIQYF
TRBJ1-2 | TRBV28 | - | 12 | TGTGCCAGCAGTCTCAGACAGGATGGCTACACCTTC | CASSLRQDGYTF
TRBJ2-1 | TRBV5-1 | - | 17 | TGCGCCAGCAGCCCCGCCCCAGAAGGTAGCGCGGCGGGTGGGCAGTTCTTC | CASSPAPEGSAAGGQFF
TRBJ1-5 | TRBV11-2 | TRBD1 | 17 | TGTGCCAGCAGCTTAATCGGGAGCGGACAGGGCAATCAGCCCCAGCATTTT | CASSLIGSGQGNQPQHF
TRBJ1-1 | TRBV5-4 | - | 12 | TGTGCCAGCAGCTTGTACCCTAGTGAAGCTTTCTTT | CASSLYPSEAFF
TRBJ2-1 | TRBV12-5 | - | 14 | TGTGCTAGTGGCCGTGACTCGGCGCAGGATGAGCAGTTCTTC | CASGRDSAQDEQFF
TRBJ2-7 | TRBV12-5 | TRBD1 | 14 | TGTGCTAGTGGTTTGGAGGGGGCACGCTTCGAGCAGTACTTC | CASGLEGARFEQYF
TRBJ1-2 | TRBV12-3/TRBV12-4 | - | 12 | TGTGCCAGCACCTTACGGTGGGCTGGCTACACCTTC | CASTLRWAGYTF
TRBJ1-2 | TRBV9 | - | 15 | TGTGCCAGCAGCTCGTACGGTCAGGAGGACTATGGCTACACCTTC | CASSSYGQEDYGYTF
TRBJ2-1 | TRBV10-2 | TRBD2 | 13 | TGCGCCAGCACCTTAGCGGGAGAAGACGAGCAGTTCTTC | CASTLAGEDEQFF
TRBJ2-7 | TRBV5-1 | TRBD2 | 16 | TGCGCCAGCAGCTTTAATCCGGGACTAGTATCCTACGAGCAGTACTTC | CASSFNPGLVSYEQYF
TRBJ1-2 | TRBV4-1 | TRBD1 | 16 | TGCGCCAGCAGCCATCGGACAGGGCTTGCTAACTATGGCTACACCTTC | CASSHRTGLANYGYTF